Following are 30 T cell receptor beta chains from one sample sequenced in a study of T cell responses to AZD1222 COVID-19 vaccine. Produced via immunoSEQ multiplex PCR; TCRdb's table is partial and in-frame only. This table holds about 120,000 clones, 90% to 95% found once. This material consisted of peripheral blood, taken on day 0 of AZD1222 vaccination. These receptors were obtained from an adult in good health.

The V and J genes are TRBV6-5 and TRBJ1-1; D gene uncertain. This CDR3 is 13 amino acids long. Between the trimmed V and J ends, which lost 6 bases and 4 bases, there was a span of 12 bases. Germline-derived CDR1 and CDR2 are MNHEY and SVGAGI. The CDR3 nucleotides are TGTGCCAGCAGGGTAAAAGATGCCACTGAAGCTTTCTTT. Translated: CASRVKDATEAFF.

J is TRBJ1-1 and V is TRBV7-9; no firm D call. This CDR3 is built from 10 residues. V lost 3 bases and J 8 bases, leaving 4 bases between the germline ends. CDR1 and CDR2 (germline): SEHNR, FQNEAQ (reference sequence). The CDR3 loop is CASSFAEAFF. The CDR3 DNA reads as TGTGCCAGCAGCTTCGCCGAAGCTTTCTTT. The whole variable domain, remainder taken from reference TRBV7-9 and TRBJ1-1, is DTGVSQNPRHKITKRGQNVTFRCDPISEHNRLYWYRQTLGQGPEFLTYFQNEAQLEKSRLLSDRFSAERPKGSFSTLEIQRTEQGDSAMYLCASSFAEAFFGQGTRLTVV.

This clone was seen only once. The V call is TRBV10-3, the J call TRBJ2-7; TRBD1 matches at 7 bases. The CDR3 is made up of 16 amino acids. The ends lost 4 bases at V and 2 bases at J; junction bases unmatched: 11. Germline V gene data show CDR1 as ENHRY and CDR2 as SYGVKD. The DNA for the CDR3 is TGTGCCATCAGTGTGGGAGACCCTCAGGGGGCCTACGAGCAGTACTTC. Translated, it gives CAISVGDPQGAYEQYF.

The J gene is TRBJ2-7, the V gene TRBV4-1; 11 nucleotides align to TRBD1. The germline V gene encodes CDR1 MGHRA and CDR2 YSYEKL. The trim removed 4 bases at V and 2 bases at J, leaving 4 bases unmatched. The CDR3 runs 15 residues. CDR3 residues: CASSLGQGVPYEQYF. As DNA, the CDR3 is TGCGCCAGCAGCCTGGGACAGGGGGTGCCCTACGAGCAGTACTTC.

The chain links TRBV6-5 to TRBJ2-3; 13 bases are shared with TRBD2. Looked up from germline, CDR1 is MNHEY and CDR2 is SVGAGI. The V segment lost 6 bases and the J segment 4 bases; nucleotides outside the gene matches: 4. This CDR3 has 15 residues. In DNA form, the CDR3 reads TGTGCCAGCAGCCTAGGGACTAGCGGGGCAGATACGCAGTATTTT. It is translated as CASSLGTSGADTQYF.

This clone was observed a few times. The J gene is TRBJ1-1, the V gene TRBV7-6; perhaps TRBD1 as D (5 bases). Germline V gene data show CDR1 as SGHVS and CDR2 as FNYEAQ. Between the trimmed V and J ends, which lost 1 base and 4 bases, there was a span of 13 bases. There are 15 residues in the CDR3. CDR3 coding DNA: TGTGCCAGCAGCTTAGAGAGCAGGGTGGTCACTGAAGCTTTCTTT. This sequence encodes CASSLESRVVTEAFF.

The V and J genes are TRBV12-3 or TRBV12-4 and TRBJ1-1; D remains unclear. The CDR3 length is 12 residues. V shed 6 bases and J shed 5 bases, with 10 bases lying between them. CDR3 region: CASSRYGTEAFF. The CDR3 bases are TGTGCCAGCAGCCGTTACGGAACTGAAGCTTTCTTT.

V and J are TRBV11-3 and TRBJ2-1; D unclear. This CDR3 has 12 amino acids. The V end was cut by 2 bases, the J end by 8 bases, with 7 bases between. Germline V gene data show CDR1 as SGHNT and CDR2 as YENEEA. This CDR3 is CASSLSGDEQFF. CDR3 DNA: TGTGCCAGCAGCTTATCAGGCGATGAGCAGTTCTTC.

This chain links TRBV7-9 with TRBJ2-1; 9 nucleotides match TRBD1. J lost 5 bases, V lost 5 bases, and 7 bases had no gene match. CDR1 and CDR2 from the germline V gene are SEHNR and FQNEAQ (reference sequence). This CDR3 region has 15 residues. The CDR3 region is CASSPPDRGDNEQFF. In DNA form, the CDR3 reads TGTGCCAGCAGCCCCCCCGACAGGGGGGACAATGAGCAGTTCTTC.

V usage is TRBV25-1 and J usage is TRBJ2-7; maybe TRBD2 (7 bases). With 3 bases removed from V and 0 bases from J, the gap between germline ends came to 12 bases. Germline CDR1 is MGHDK and CDR2 is SYGVNS. The CDR3 is made up of 15 amino acids. CDR3 nucleotides: TGTGCCAGCAGTGACCCTAGGGGGGGCTCCTACGAGCAGTACTTC. Translating it yields CASSDPRGGSYEQYF.

This clone was seen a single time. The rearrangement uses TRBV6-2 or TRBV6-3 and TRBJ2-7, with 8 bases matching TRBD1. The CDR3 is 14 amino acids. With 4 bases clipped from V and 6 bases from J, the junction kept 8 bases outside the gene matches. CDR1 is MNHEY and CDR2 is SVGEGT in the germline V gene. The CDR3, as DNA: TGTGCCAGCAGTTTCTGGACAGGGAGACGCGAGCAGTACTTC. This codes for CASSFWTGRREQYF.

This chain uses TRBV3-1 (or the pseudogene TRBV3-2) with TRBJ2-7; D gene ambiguous. Germline V gives CDR1 LGHDT, CDR2 YNNKEL (reference sequence). The CDR3 has 14 residues. V was trimmed by 0 bases and J by 7 bases, leaving 13 bases between them. In DNA form, the CDR3 reads TGTGCCAGCAGCCAAGATCCGGCCCCAAGGGAGCAGTACTTC. Its translation is CASSQDPAPREQYF.

V usage is TRBV7-2 and J usage is TRBJ1-1; D is undetermined. V shed 0 bases and J shed 8 bases, with 10 bases lying between them. Germline values: CDR1 SGHTA, CDR2 FQGNSA. The CDR3 contains 13 residues. This chain's CDR3 is CASSLAVRMEAFF. In nucleotides, the CDR3 is TGTGCCAGCAGCTTAGCCGTCAGGATGGAAGCTTTCTTT. The full variable domain, in which reference TRBV7-2 and TRBJ1-1 provide the parts outside the CDR3, is GAGVSQSPSNKVTEKGKDVELRCDPISGHTALYWYRQSLGQGLEFLIYFQGNSAPDKSGLPSDRFSAERTGGSVSTLTIQRTQQEDSAVYLCASSLAVRMEAFFGQGTRLTVV.

The rearrangement joins TRBV4-3 to TRBJ1-1; D might be TRBD1 (5 bases). Germline loops: CDR1 LGHNA, CDR2 YSLEER. V lost 0 bases and J 0 bases, leaving 8 bases between the germline ends. The CDR3 spans 15 residues. CDR3 residues: CASSQEVRVNTEAFF. CDR3 in DNA: TGCGCCAGCAGCCAAGAGGTCAGGGTGAACACTGAAGCTTTCTTT.

The V and J genes are TRBV4-2 and TRBJ1-6; no definite D call. V lost 4 bases, J lost 10 bases, and 14 bases lay in between. The CDR3 extends over 14 amino acids. Germline CDR1 and CDR2: LGHNA and YNFKEQ. The CDR3 DNA reads TGTGCCAGCAGCCCTCCCGCAGACTGGTCACCCCTCCACTTT. Protein: CASSPPADWSPLHF.

The J gene is TRBJ2-1, the V gene TRBV19; D is undetermined. The CDR3 is made up of 15 amino acids. Germline-derived CDR1 and CDR2 are LNHDA and SQIVND (reference sequence). Deletions cut 7 bases from V and 7 bases from J, with 20 bases between. The CDR3 reads CASISVAGSPNEQFF. The CDR3 region has the DNA TGTGCCAGTATTTCCGTCGCCGGCTCACCTAATGAGCAGTTCTTC.

This chain uses TRBV28 with TRBJ1-2; 8 bases fit TRBD1. Germline values: CDR1 MDHEN, CDR2 SYDVKM. The CDR3 runs to 16 residues. V lost 7 bases to trimming and J lost 4 bases; unmatched junction nucleotides: 14. The CDR3 bases are TGTGCCAGCAAGGACAGGGTGATGGTGGGTGGCTATGGCTACACCTTC. This translates into CASKDRVMVGGYGYTF.

This chain links TRBV11-2 with TRBJ2-7; D might be TRBD1 or TRBD2, each matching 5 bases. Germline loops: CDR1 SGHAT, CDR2 FQNNGV. V lost 5 bases and J 4 bases, leaving 18 bases between the germline ends. The CDR3 is 15 residues long. The CDR3 nucleotides are TGTGCCAGCAGCCCAGCCCTAGGGGAGTTTTACGAGCAGTACTTC. Protein product: CASSPALGEFYEQYF.

The V call is TRBV3-1 (or the pseudogene TRBV3-2), the J call TRBJ1-5; D is undetermined. The CDR3 sequence is 15 residues long. Trimming cost V 1 base and J 7 bases, with 14 bases left between them. Germline loops: CDR1 LGHDT, CDR2 YNNKEL (reference sequence). The CDR3 DNA sequence: TGTGCCAGCAGCCAAGGACTCTCTATCATGCAGCCCCAGCATTTT. Amino acid sequence: CASSQGLSIMQPQHF.

This chain uses TRBV28 with TRBJ1-4; 10 positions match TRBD1. V gave up 7 bases and J gave up 3 bases; unmatched junction bases: 8. In germline, CDR1 is MDHEN, CDR2 SYDVKM. This CDR3 is 16 amino acids long. The CDR3 spells CASNGTGECSNEKLFF. Written as DNA, the CDR3 is TGTGCCAGCAACGGGACAGGGGAGTGTTCTAATGAAAAACTGTTTTTT.

The chain carries TRBV7-2 and TRBJ2-7, with D possibly matching TRBD2 (5 bases). Germline V gene lookup returns CDR1 SGHTA and CDR2 FQGNSA. The CDR3 sequence is 14 residues long. V dropped 2 bases and J dropped 3 bases, with 11 bases sitting between them. CDR3 in DNA: TGTGCCAGCAGCTTACAAGGAGGAGACTACGAGCAGTACTTC. Translated: CASSLQGGDYEQYF.

This clone has only a few counts. The V gene is TRBV24-1, the J gene TRBJ2-7; TRBD1 aligns across 7 bases. V gave up 2 bases and J gave up 5 bases; unmatched junction bases: 11. Germline CDR1 reads KGHDR; CDR2 reads SFDVKD. The CDR3 has 16 residues. The CDR3 DNA follows: TGTGCCACCAGTGATTGGAGAGACGGGACAGTAAACGAGCAGTACTTC. This sequence encodes CATSDWRDGTVNEQYF.

This sequence joins TRBV6-5 and TRBJ2-7, with D perhaps TRBD1 (6 bases). V was pared by 0 bases and J by 4 bases, with 13 bases between. This CDR3 comprises 15 residues. Germline V gene lookup returns CDR1 MNHEY and CDR2 SVGAGI. The CDR3: CASSYSAGQGYEQYF. Written as DNA, the CDR3 is TGTGCCAGCAGTTACTCGGCCGGTCAGGGGTACGAGCAGTACTTC.

This clone was seen only once. The V and J genes are TRBV19 and TRBJ1-2; no definite D call. The CDR3 length is 11 residues. The V and J ends lost 1 base and 6 bases respectively, with 3 bases between them. Germline V CDR1 and CDR2: LNHDA, SQIVND (reference sequence). Here the CDR3 DNA reads TGTGCCAGTAGTATAGGCAATGGCTACACCTTC. It is translated as CASSIGNGYTF.

The V gene is TRBV2, the J gene TRBJ2-2; a possible D gene is TRBD1 (5 bases). The ends were cut back, 4 bases at V and 0 bases at J, with 9 bases in the middle. The CDR3 sequence is 15 residues long. From germline, CDR1 is SNHLY and CDR2 FYNNEI. CDR3 protein: CASSGTDTNTGELFF. For the CDR3, the DNA is TGTGCCAGCAGTGGGACGGACACGAACACCGGGGAGCTGTTTTTT.

The chain combines TRBV27 with TRBJ1-2; D is unresolved. The length of the CDR3 is 15 residues. V lost 5 bases and J 8 bases, leaving 21 bases between the germline ends. CDR1 MNHEY and CDR2 SMNVEV come from the germline V gene (reference sequence). The CDR3 region is CASSTWEASSRGYTF. CDR3 nucleotides: TGTGCCAGCAGTACCTGGGAAGCCTCCTCGCGGGGCTACACCTTC.

V gene TRBV9 combines with J gene TRBJ2-2; D assignment may be TRBD1 or TRBD2 (5 bases each). The ends were cut back, 2 bases at V and 4 bases at J, with 15 bases in the middle. The CDR3 spans 16 residues. CDR1 is SGDLS and CDR2 is YYNGEE in the germline V gene. This CDR3 reads CASSVNGAAGTGELFF. CDR3 nucleotides: TGTGCCAGCAGCGTCAACGGGGCGGCAGGCACCGGGGAGCTGTTTTTT.

The V call is TRBV6-5, the J call TRBJ1-1; D gene unclear. Trimming stripped 6 bases from V and 5 bases from J, with 19 bases between. The CDR3 has 15 amino acids. Germline V gene data show CDR1 as MNHEY and CDR2 as SVGAGI. CDR3 amino acids: CASRYTVEVWTEAFF. CDR3 DNA sequence: TGTGCCAGCAGGTACACGGTGGAGGTTTGGACTGAAGCTTTCTTT.

The chain carries TRBV7-9 and TRBJ1-4; D is undetermined. V was clipped by 7 bases and J by 0 bases, with 12 bases between them. Germline values: CDR1 SEHNR, CDR2 FQNEAQ (reference sequence). CDR3 length: 15 residues. The CDR3 loop is CASTLEGTTNEKLFF. The DNA of the CDR3 is TGTGCCAGCACCTTGGAGGGTACAACTAATGAAAAACTGTTTTTT.

V and J are TRBV13 and TRBJ1-2, with TRBD1 matching 8 bases. V lost 4 bases, J lost 5 bases, and 12 bases stayed unmatched. The CDR3 has 16 amino acids. Germline CDR1 reads PRHDT; CDR2 reads FYEKMQ (reference sequence). The CDR3 protein is CASSSKGQAYIYGYTF. CDR3 coding DNA: TGTGCCAGCAGCTCCAAGGGACAGGCCTACATTTATGGCTACACCTTC. The full variable domain, in which reference TRBV13 and TRBJ1-2 provide the parts outside the CDR3, is AAGVIQSPRHLIKEKRETATLKCYPIPRHDTVYWYQQGPGQDPQFLISFYEKMQSDKGSIPDRFSAQQFSDYHSELNMSSLELGDSALYFCASSSKGQAYIYGYTFGSGTRLTVV.